One sample yielded the 28 T cell receptor beta chains listed below, sequenced in a study of siplizumab effects on memory and regulatory T cells. Sequencing was performed with immunoSEQ multiplex PCR; in TCRdb, only in-frame clones are kept and a portion is missing. The sample has approximately 100,000 clones, just over 90% seen once. Sequencing was performed on Tregs sorted from blood. These receptors were obtained from a human donor in good health.

The chain uses TRBV27 and TRBJ2-7; 10 bases align to TRBD1. Trimming cost V 4 bases and J 4 bases; bases outside gene matches: 7. The CDR3 is 15 amino acids. The germline V gene encodes CDR1 MNHEY and CDR2 SMNVEV (reference sequence). CDR3 in amino acids: CASSSPGQGHYEQYF. The DNA of the CDR3 is TGTGCCAGCAGTTCACCGGGACAGGGGCATTACGAGCAGTACTTC.

This clone was recorded only once. The rearrangement joins TRBV5-6 to TRBJ1-6, with D possibly TRBD1 on 5 matching bases. The CDR3 contains 17 residues. Trimming cost V 4 bases and J 3 bases, with 17 bases left between them. Germline V gene sequence: CDR1 SGHDT, CDR2 YYEEEE. The CDR3 DNA reads TGTGCCAGCAGCCCCACGCAGGGAACTGTCTATAATTCACCCCTCCACTTT. Its protein is CASSPTQGTVYNSPLHF. Based on the CDR3 plus reference TRBV5-6 and TRBJ1-6, the full variable domain is DAGVTQSPTHLIKTRGQQVTLRCSPKSGHDTVSWYQQALGQGPQFIFQYYEEEERQRGNFPDRFSGHQFPNYSSELNVNALLLGDSALYLCASSPTQGTVYNSPLHFGNGTRLTVT.

This chain links TRBV7-9 with TRBJ1-2; 10 bases fit TRBD1. Trimming cost V 5 bases and J 7 bases; bases outside gene matches: 7. The CDR3 is 14 amino acids. Looked up from germline, CDR1 is SEHNR and CDR2 is FQNEAQ (reference sequence). The CDR3 nucleotides read TGTGCCAGCAGCGTAAGGGACAGGGGAGCTGGCTACACCTTC. It specifies CASSVRDRGAGYTF.

The chain employs TRBV6-5 and TRBJ2-7, with D hard to call. Germline V lookup: CDR1 MNHEY, CDR2 SVGAGI. The CDR3 extends over 13 amino acids. V was clipped by 5 bases and J by 2 bases, with 10 bases between them. CDR3: CASSTTLTYEQYF. In DNA, the CDR3 is TGTGCCAGCAGTACGACTCTCACCTACGAGCAGTACTTC.

The chain couples TRBV25-1 to TRBJ1-4, with D possibly matching TRBD1 (6 bases). This CDR3 is built from 14 residues. Trimming removed 8 bases from V and 3 bases from J, with 13 bases in between. From germline, CDR1 is MGHDK and CDR2 SYGVNS. This CDR3 is CASSRTASNEKLFF. Here the CDR3 DNA reads TGTGCCAGCTCCAGGACAGCATCTAATGAAAAACTGTTTTTT.

The CDR3 here is CASRGGSSGVGSYNEQFF. CDR3 DNA: TGCGCCAGCCGGGGAGGTTCGAGCGGGGTAGGCTCCTACAATGAGCAGTTCTTC. V usage is TRBV5-1 and J usage is TRBJ2-1; 7 bases match TRBD2. Germline values: CDR1 SGHRS, CDR2 YFSETQ. Unmatched junction bases numbered 16, after V lost 7 bases and J lost 0 bases. CDR3 length equals 18 residues.

The V and J genes are TRBV6-6 and TRBJ2-7; 7 bases fit TRBD2. The CDR3 sequence is 12 residues long. Germline V gene sequence: CDR1 MNHNY, CDR2 SVGAGI (reference sequence). The V segment lost 4 bases and the J segment 3 bases; nucleotides outside the gene matches: 0. CDR3 amino acids: CASSSSGYEQYF. The CDR3 DNA sequence: TGTGCCAGCAGTTCTAGCGGCTACGAGCAGTACTTC.

The chain combines TRBV5-6 with TRBJ1-2; the match to TRBD1 covers 7 bases. CDR3 length: 13 amino acids. From germline, CDR1 is SGHDT and CDR2 YYEEEE. The trim removed 3 bases at V and 5 bases at J, leaving 4 bases unmatched. CDR3 sequence reads: CASSSQGQYGYTF. The CDR3 DNA reads as TGTGCCAGCAGCTCACAGGGGCAATATGGCTACACCTTC.

This chain links TRBV11-2 with TRBJ2-7; 8 bases align to TRBD1. The J segment lost 2 bases and the V segment lost 1 base, leaving 7 bases of the junction unmatched. Germline CDR1 and CDR2: SGHAT and FQNNGV. The CDR3 is 16 residues long. CDR3 protein: CASSLADRGFTYEQYF. CDR3 nucleotides: TGTGCCAGCAGCTTAGCCGACAGGGGCTTTACCTACGAGCAGTACTTC.

The DNA of the CDR3 is TGTGCCAGCAGCTTCCTGGGGAATGAGCAGTTCTTC. As protein: CASSFLGNEQFF. This chain connects TRBV7-2 to TRBJ2-1; D is unresolved. Looked up from germline, CDR1 is SGHTA and CDR2 is FQGNSA. This CDR3 is built from 12 residues. Trimming removed 3 bases from V and 7 bases from J, with 7 bases in between. Filled out from reference TRBV7-2 and TRBJ2-1, the complete variable domain reads GAGVSQSPSNKVTEKGKDVELRCDPISGHTALYWYRQSLGQGLEFLIYFQGNSAPDKSGLPSDRFSAERTGGSVSTLTIQRTQQEDSAVYLCASSFLGNEQFFGPGTRLTVL.

Here the CDR3 reads CAIRPGLHTDTQYF. In DNA, the CDR3 is TGTGCCATCAGACCGGGACTTCACACAGATACGCAGTATTTT. The chain recombines TRBV10-3 with TRBJ2-3; TRBD2 is a possible D gene (6 bases). Trimming stripped 6 bases from V and 2 bases from J, with 12 bases between. Per germline, CDR1 ENHRY and CDR2 SYGVKD. This CDR3 spans 14 amino acids.

This clone was counted between two and nine times. The genes are TRBV6-5 and TRBJ2-4; 10 positions agree with TRBD2. V was clipped by 6 bases and J by 4 bases; unmatched bases: 6. CDR3 size: 15 residues. Germline V gives CDR1 MNHEY, CDR2 SVGAGI. In DNA form, the CDR3 reads TGTGCCAGCAGCCCCGGACTAGCGGTTAAAAACATTCAGTACTTC. Translated, it gives CASSPGLAVKNIQYF.

V is TRBV19 and J is TRBJ2-5, with unresolved D. The better agreement between TRBJ2-7 and the DNA end casts doubt on the J call. CDR3 size: 16 residues. Looked up from germline, CDR1 is LNHDA and CDR2 is SQIVND (reference sequence). The CDR3 nucleotides are TGTGCCAGTAGTATAATGGCGTCTTCGCCCTCCTACGAGCAGTACTTC. Protein sequence: CASSIMASSPSYEQYF.

This clone was found once. Additional DNA sequences in this sample encode the identical CDR3. The gene calls are TRBV7-3 and TRBJ2-5; D possibly matches TRBD1 or TRBD2 (5 bases each). Germline lookup yields CDR1 SGHTA and CDR2 FQGTGA. The V end lost 2 bases, the J end lost 7 bases, and 11 bases lay between the germline ends. The CDR3 consists of 13 residues. The CDR3 protein is CASSLVRGGTQYF. DNA for the CDR3: TGTGCCAGCAGCTTAGTGAGGGGTGGGACCCAGTACTTC.

The DNA of the CDR3 is TGTGCCAGCAGCCTCCCCCCAGATACGCAGTATTTT. Translation gives CASSLPPDTQYF. The chain recombines TRBV6-6 with TRBJ2-3; D remains ambiguous. V was cut by 6 bases and J by 4 bases, with 8 bases left in between. The CDR3 loop spans 12 amino acids. From germline, CDR1 is MNHNY and CDR2 SVGAGI (reference sequence).

The rearrangement links TRBV27 to TRBJ2-7; no clear D. CDR3 size: 17 residues. CDR1 MNHEY and CDR2 SMNVEV come from the germline V gene (reference sequence). V dropped 5 bases and J dropped 1 base, with 21 bases sitting between them. CDR3 coding DNA: TGTGCCAGCAGTACTATATTGCCCCTGGGGTTATCCTACGAGCAGTACTTC. It translates to CASSTILPLGLSYEQYF.

The J gene is TRBJ2-5, the V gene TRBV5-1; the match to TRBD1 covers 8 bases. CDR1 is SGHRS and CDR2 is YFSETQ in the germline V gene. V trimming: 4 bases; J trimming: 5 bases; junction bases outside the gene matches: 7. The CDR3 is 14 residues long. This chain's CDR3 is CASSVDRGGETQYF. DNA of the CDR3: TGCGCCAGCAGCGTTGACAGGGGTGGCGAGACCCAGTACTTC. The variable domain in full, completed from reference TRBV5-1 and TRBJ2-5, reads KAGVTQTPRYLIKTRGQQVTLSCSPISGHRSVSWYQQTPGQGLQFLFEYFSETQRNKGNFPGRFSGRQFSNSRSEMNVSTLELGDSALYLCASSVDRGGETQYFGPGTRLLVL.

The chain carries TRBV28 and TRBJ2-1; TRBD2 matches at 9 bases. The junction had 4 bases not matched to a gene; V was cut back by 6 bases and J by 7 bases. Germline CDR1 is MDHEN and CDR2 is SYDVKM. The CDR3 covers 13 residues. CDR3 sequence (DNA): TGTGCCAGCAGACCAAGCGGGAGGAATGAGCAGTTCTTC. Residues: CASRPSGRNEQFF.

This chain uses TRBV15 with TRBJ2-7; the D gene is possibly TRBD2 (6 bases). The CDR3 length is 13 residues. V lost 3 bases and J lost 7, with 13 bases in between. Germline CDR1 LNHNV, CDR2 YYDKDF (reference sequence). The CDR3 reads CATSRAGAGEQYF. The CDR3 nucleotides are TGTGCCACCAGCAGGGCTGGCGCGGGGGAGCAGTACTTC.

This clone appeared a few times. The CDR3 nucleotides are TGTGCCATCAGTGAGATGGCCGGGGAGCTGTTTTTT. This translates into CAISEMAGELFF. The genes are TRBV10-3 and TRBJ2-2; D uncertain. Germline CDR1 and CDR2: ENHRY and SYGVKD. V was cut by 2 bases and J by 6 bases, with 4 bases left in between. The CDR3 runs to 12 residues.

V usage is TRBV19 and J usage is TRBJ1-1, with D perhaps TRBD1 (5 bases). V lost 3 bases, J lost 1 base, and 6 bases lay in between. Germline CDR1 LNHDA, CDR2 SQIVND (reference sequence). CDR3 size: 13 residues. CDR3 loop: CASSMGGNTEAFF. CDR3 sequence (DNA): TGTGCCAGTAGTATGGGGGGGAACACTGAAGCTTTCTTT.

The chain recombines TRBV18 with TRBJ1-4; 12 nucleotides align to TRBD1. CDR3 length: 15 amino acids. Germline loops: CDR1 KGHSH, CDR2 LQKENI. Trimming took 3 bases from V and 8 from J; bases not matched to a gene: 4. This CDR3 is CASSPSGTGGEKLFF. CDR3 in DNA: TGTGCCAGCTCACCTTCCGGGACAGGGGGCGAAAAACTGTTTTTT.

This clone occurred a few times. This chain joins TRBV18 and TRBJ1-1, with D uncertain. The CDR3 is made up of 12 amino acids. The V gene's germline CDR1 is KGHSH and CDR2 LQKENI. V dropped 6 bases and J dropped 7 bases, with 12 bases sitting between them. CDR3: CASSLSVGEAFF. The CDR3, as DNA: TGTGCCAGCTCGTTAAGCGTGGGTGAAGCTTTCTTT.

This chain joins TRBV7-9 and TRBJ2-7; 7 bases are shared with TRBD2. Germline CDR1 and CDR2: SEHNR and FQNEAQ (reference sequence). V trimming: 5 bases; J trimming: 4 bases; junction bases outside the gene matches: 8. The CDR3 consists of 14 residues. CDR3 protein: CASSPEAGAYEQYF. The CDR3 DNA reads TGTGCCAGCAGCCCAGAGGCGGGAGCTTACGAGCAGTACTTC.

The rearrangement links TRBV19 to TRBJ1-3, with D unclear. The CDR3 contains 14 residues. From germline, CDR1 is LNHDA and CDR2 SQIVND (reference sequence). The V end was cut by 0 bases, the J end by 2 bases, with 5 bases between. CDR3 region: CASSIDIAGNTIYF. The DNA of the CDR3 is TGTGCCAGTAGTATAGATATTGCTGGAAACACCATATATTTT.

This chain uses TRBV28 with TRBJ2-2, with a weak D call TRBD2 (6 bases). Germline-derived CDR1 and CDR2 are MDHEN and SYDVKM. The CDR3 is 16 amino acids. Trimming stripped 3 bases from V and 2 bases from J, with 13 bases between. The chain's CDR3 is CASSFPTGTNTGELFF. The CDR3 coding sequence is TGTGCCAGCAGTTTCCCCACCGGGACTAACACCGGGGAGCTGTTTTTT.

This clone was counted a single time. The chain links TRBV18 to TRBJ2-7; D is possibly TRBD2 (5 bases). CDR3 length: 19 amino acids. Germline V gene lookup returns CDR1 KGHSH and CDR2 LQKENI. V lost 0 bases and J 2 bases, leaving 23 bases between the germline ends. CDR3: CASSPPNSAKGSGPYEQYF. The CDR3 DNA sequence: TGTGCCAGCTCACCACCAAATAGCGCTAAGGGTTCCGGGCCCTACGAGCAGTACTTC.

The chain has TRBV27 and TRBJ2-7; D not resolved. Germline lookup yields CDR1 MNHEY and CDR2 SMNVEV (reference sequence). CDR3 length: 15 amino acids. V shed 6 bases and J shed 2 bases, with 17 bases lying between them. The CDR3 DNA follows: TGTGCCAGCAGCCAAATCGGACGGATGACCTACGAGCAGTACTTC. This codes for CASSQIGRMTYEQYF.